Listed below are T cell receptor beta chains from one sample, sequenced in a study of T cells after posttransplantation cyclophosphamide. TCRdb's copy holds only in-frame clones and misses some; the assay was immunoSEQ multiplex PCR. The table lists 25,000 to 40,000 clones, over 75% of them singletons. The sequencing input was naive CD4+ T cells sorted from blood. These TCRs come from a man aged 30 to 39 in good health and a related stem cell transplant donor. Each CDR3 is given with its conserved first and last residue. The D gene is left open where the match is weak. Clone size is not always given. Where it is, it says once, few, many or a class for expanded clones.

cdr3_nt	cdr3_aa	d_call	clone_size	v_call	j_call
TGTGCCAGCAGCTGGGGACAGGGGAGTGAAAAACTGTTTTTT	CASSWGQGSEKLFF	TRBD1	NA	TRBV5-5	TRBJ1-4
TGTGCCAGCAGCTTAGCGGGCCTAGCGGGCGAGCAGTACTTC	CASSLAGLAGEQYF	TRBD2	NA	TRBV7-9	TRBJ2-7
TGTGCCACCAGCACCTCGGGACTAGCGGAAGAGACCCAGTACTTC	CATSTSGLAEETQYF	TRBD2	NA	TRBV15	TRBJ2-5
TGTGCCAGCAAAGTGATCAGGGTAGGCAATGAGCAGTTCTTC	CASKVIRVGNEQFF	NA	NA	TRBV6-6	TRBJ2-1
TGTGCCAGCAGAGTAGGGGGCTATGGCTACACCTTC	CASRVGGYGYTF	NA	few	TRBV2	TRBJ1-2
TGTGCCAGCAGCCCGATGGACAGGGGGGCTACGGGCAATGAGCAGTTCTTC	CASSPMDRGATGNEQFF	TRBD1	NA	TRBV11-2	TRBJ2-1
TGTGCCAGCAGTTACGCGGGGGATGGCTACACCTTC	CASSYAGDGYTF	NA	NA	TRBV6-5	TRBJ1-2
TGCGCCAGCTCTAGGAGGGTGAGAGAGACCCAGTACTTC	CASSRRVRETQYF	NA	NA	TRBV5-1	TRBJ2-5
TGTGCCAGCACCTCCGGGAGGAGGGGGTCGAACAATGAGCAGTTCTTC	CASTSGRRGSNNEQFF	NA	NA	TRBV6-9	TRBJ2-1
TGTGCCAGCAGGTCTACAGGGAACTACAATGAGCAGTTCTTC	CASRSTGNYNEQFF	NA	NA	TRBV27	TRBJ2-1
TGTGCCAGCATGGAACTACTTAGGACTGAAGCTTTCTTT	CASMELLRTEAFF	NA	few	TRBV6-1	TRBJ1-1
TGTGCCAGTAGTATGGATGTTGTGAGGGAGACCCAGTACTTC	CASSMDVVRETQYF	NA	NA	TRBV19	TRBJ2-5
TGTGCCAGCAGTTACTCGGGCAGAAGCTCCTACGAGCAGTACTTC	CASSYSGRSSYEQYF	NA	NA	TRBV6-5	TRBJ2-7
TGTGCCAGCAGAGCCGGGACAGGGAGGACACCCCTCCACTTT	CASRAGTGRTPLHF	TRBD1	NA	TRBV6-5	TRBJ1-6
TGTGCCAGCAGCGTTTCCGGGGGTCGCAATCAGCCCCAGCATTTT	CASSVSGGRNQPQHF	NA	NA	TRBV9	TRBJ1-5
TGTGCCAGCAGAATAAGGGAGCCTGCTGAAGCTTTCTTT	CASRIREPAEAFF	NA	NA	TRBV25-1	TRBJ1-1
TGCGCCAGCAGCTTGGCCAGGGGGGACGAGCAATACTTC	CASSLARGDEQYF	NA	NA	TRBV5-1	TRBJ2-7
TGTGCCAGCAGCTTAGCCCAGGGGGCTGTGACACCCCTCCACTTT	CASSLAQGAVTPLHF	TRBD1	NA	TRBV11-2	TRBJ1-6
TGTGCCAGCAGCGTAGATTCAGGGAAAATTGGCGAGCAGTACTTC	CASSVDSGKIGEQYF	NA	NA	TRBV9	TRBJ2-7
TGTGCCAGTAGTATGTTAGACAGGATTAATGAAAAACTGTTTTTT	CASSMLDRINEKLFF	NA	few	TRBV19	TRBJ1-4
TGTGCCAGCAGCTTAAACGGGGGCTCCTACAATGAGCAGTTCTTC	CASSLNGGSYNEQFF	NA	NA	TRBV7-2	TRBJ2-1
TGCGCCAGCAGTGAGGGCGCTAGCGGGGGCCTCACAGATACGCAGTATTTT	CASSEGASGGLTDTQYF	TRBD2	NA	TRBV10-2	TRBJ2-3
TGTGCCAGCAGCCCGTCGGGAGGGTCGACCTACGAGCAGTACTTC	CASSPSGGSTYEQYF	TRBD2	NA	TRBV7-3	TRBJ2-7
TGCGCCAGCAGCTTGGACCGAGCGGGGGGGAAAAATGAGCAGTTCTTC	CASSLDRAGGKNEQFF	TRBD2	NA	TRBV5-1	TRBJ2-1
TGTGCCAGCAGCTTGGAGGGGGGGCGCAGCACTGAAGCTTTCTTT	CASSLEGGRSTEAFF	NA	NA	TRBV5-6	TRBJ1-1
TGTGCCACCAGCAGAGTTGGGGGGAGCGAGCAGTACTTC	CATSRVGGSEQYF	NA	NA	TRBV15	TRBJ2-7
TGCGCCAGCAGCTTTTCCCCCACAGGGTATGAGCAGTTCTTC	CASSFSPTGYEQFF	NA	NA	TRBV5-1	TRBJ2-1
TGTGCCAGCAGTTACTCGTATGGGACTCGGGAAGCTTTCTTT	CASSYSYGTREAFF	NA	few	TRBV6-5	TRBJ1-1
TGTGCCAGCAGCGGCAATTCACAGAAACACTATGGCTACACCTTC	CASSGNSQKHYGYTF	NA	once	TRBV5-4	TRBJ1-2
TGTGCCAGCAGCTTAAGGGGGCCGGGCTACACCTTC	CASSLRGPGYTF	TRBD1	once	TRBV7-2	TRBJ1-2
TGTGCCAGCAGTGAGACAGGGAACTATGGCTACACCTTC	CASSETGNYGYTF	TRBD1	NA	TRBV25-1	TRBJ1-2
TGTGCCAGCAGCTTAGGCCGGACTAGCGGGGGGGCGATCTACTTC	CASSLGRTSGGAIYF	TRBD2	NA	TRBV7-3	TRBJ2-4
TGTGCCAGCAGGGAAACAGGGTCCGGGGCCAACGTCCTGACTTTC	CASRETGSGANVLTF	NA	NA	TRBV6-1	TRBJ2-6
TGTGCCAGTAGTATAAACACAGGGTGGGCTGAGCAGTTCTTC	CASSINTGWAEQFF	NA	NA	TRBV19	TRBJ2-1
TGCGCCAGCAGCCCCCTGGGGGGCTACAATGAGCAGTTCTTC	CASSPLGGYNEQFF	NA	once	TRBV5-1	TRBJ2-1
TGTGCCAGCTCACTCGGACAGGGGGGTAATTCACCCCTCCACTTT	CASSLGQGGNSPLHF	TRBD1	NA	TRBV18	TRBJ1-6
TGCGCCAGCAGCTTGGACAGATTCACCGGGGAGCTGTTTTTT	CASSLDRFTGELFF	NA	NA	TRBV5-1	TRBJ2-2
TGTGCCAGCAGCTCCATAGCGGGGGGGCGCCCCTACAATGAGCAGTTCTTC	CASSSIAGGRPYNEQFF	TRBD2	NA	TRBV5-4	TRBJ2-1
TGTGCCAGCAGCTCCCCCGTAGCGGTCTCCTACAATGAGCAGTTCTTC	CASSSPVAVSYNEQFF	NA	NA	TRBV7-2	TRBJ2-1
TGTGCCAGCAGTCCCGGGACAGGCCTCAATCAGCCCCAGCATTTT	CASSPGTGLNQPQHF	TRBD1	NA	TRBV6-4	TRBJ1-5
TGTGCCAGCGGGGGACAGGGGAACACTGAAGCTTTCTTT	CASGGQGNTEAFF	TRBD1	once	TRBV25-1	TRBJ1-1
TGCGCCAGCAGCTTAAGACAGGGAGATTCACCCCTCCACTTT	CASSLRQGDSPLHF	TRBD1	NA	TRBV5-1	TRBJ1-6
TGTGCCAGCAGTGAATATGGGACAGGGCTATATGGCTACACCTTC	CASSEYGTGLYGYTF	TRBD1	once	TRBV25-1	TRBJ1-2
TGTGCTAGTGGTTTGGTAACTCGGGGGGATAGCAATCAGCCCCAGCATTTT	CASGLVTRGDSNQPQHF	NA	NA	TRBV12-5	TRBJ1-5
TGTGCCAGCAGGCAAACAGGGGGCGGCGGTGAGCAGTTCTTC	CASRQTGGGGEQFF	TRBD1	NA	TRBV28	TRBJ2-1
TGTGCCAGCAGCTTGTTTCAGGGTGGTGATGAAAAACTGTTTTTT	CASSLFQGGDEKLFF	NA	NA	TRBV7-8	TRBJ1-4
TGTGCCAGCAGCTCCCGACAGGGGGGGTATGGCTACACCTTC	CASSSRQGGYGYTF	TRBD1	NA	TRBV7-2	TRBJ1-2